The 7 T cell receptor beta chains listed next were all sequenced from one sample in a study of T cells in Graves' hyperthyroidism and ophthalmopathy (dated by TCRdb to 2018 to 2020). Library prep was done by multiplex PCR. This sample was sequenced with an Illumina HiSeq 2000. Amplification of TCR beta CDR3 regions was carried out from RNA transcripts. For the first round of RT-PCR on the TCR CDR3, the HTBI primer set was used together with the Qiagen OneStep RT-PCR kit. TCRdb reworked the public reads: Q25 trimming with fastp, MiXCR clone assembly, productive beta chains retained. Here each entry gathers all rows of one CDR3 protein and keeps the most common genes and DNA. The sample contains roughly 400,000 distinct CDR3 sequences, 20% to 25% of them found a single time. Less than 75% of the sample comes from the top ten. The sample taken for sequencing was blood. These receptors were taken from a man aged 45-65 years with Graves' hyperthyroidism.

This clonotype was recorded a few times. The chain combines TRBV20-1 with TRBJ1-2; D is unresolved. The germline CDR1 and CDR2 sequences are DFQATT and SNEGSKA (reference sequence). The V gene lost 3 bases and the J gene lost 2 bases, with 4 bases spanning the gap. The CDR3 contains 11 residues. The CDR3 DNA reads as TGCAGTGCTAGGTCGAACTATGGCTACACCTTC. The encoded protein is CSARSNYGYTF.

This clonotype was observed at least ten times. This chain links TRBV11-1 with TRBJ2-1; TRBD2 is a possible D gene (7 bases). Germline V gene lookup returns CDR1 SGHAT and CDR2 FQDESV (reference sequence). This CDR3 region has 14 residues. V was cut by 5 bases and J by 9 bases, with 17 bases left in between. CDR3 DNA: TGTGCCAGCAGCGTTTACGTGGGAGGGGGTGAGCAGTTCTTC. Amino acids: CASSVYVGGGEQFF.

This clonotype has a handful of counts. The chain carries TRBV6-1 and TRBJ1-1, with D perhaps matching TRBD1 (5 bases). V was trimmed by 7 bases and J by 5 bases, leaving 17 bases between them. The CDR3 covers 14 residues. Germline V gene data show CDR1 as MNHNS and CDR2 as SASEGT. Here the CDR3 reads CASMRERGETEAFF. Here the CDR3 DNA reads TGTGCCAGCATGAGGGAACGGGGGGAGACTGAAGCTTTCTTT.

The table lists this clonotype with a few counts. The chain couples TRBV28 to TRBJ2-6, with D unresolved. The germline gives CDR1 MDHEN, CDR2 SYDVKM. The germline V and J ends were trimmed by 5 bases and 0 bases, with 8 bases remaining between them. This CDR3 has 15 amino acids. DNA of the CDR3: TGTGCCAGCAGTCCCCCCCTCTCTGGGGCCAACGTCCTGACTTTC. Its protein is CASSPPLSGANVLTF.

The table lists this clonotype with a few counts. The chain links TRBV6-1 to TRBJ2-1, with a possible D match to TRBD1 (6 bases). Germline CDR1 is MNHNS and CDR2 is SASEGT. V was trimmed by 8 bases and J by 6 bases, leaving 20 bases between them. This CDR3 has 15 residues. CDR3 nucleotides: TGTGCCAGCCTACCCTTGGACAGCTTCTCCAATGAGCAGTTCTTC. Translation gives CASLPLDSFSNEQFF.

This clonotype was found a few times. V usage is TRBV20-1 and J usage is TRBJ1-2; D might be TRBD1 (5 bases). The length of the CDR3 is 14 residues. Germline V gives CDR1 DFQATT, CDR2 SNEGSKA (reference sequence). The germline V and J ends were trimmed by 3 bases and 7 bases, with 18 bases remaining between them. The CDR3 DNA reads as TGCAGTGCTAGTATTGTCGGGGGAGGGCCTGGCTACACCTTC. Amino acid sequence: CSASIVGGGPGYTF.

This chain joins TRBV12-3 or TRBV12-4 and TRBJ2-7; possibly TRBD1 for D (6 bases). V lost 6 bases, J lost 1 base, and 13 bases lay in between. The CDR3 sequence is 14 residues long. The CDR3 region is CASSQDGTSYEQYF. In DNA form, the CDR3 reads TGTGCCAGCAGCCAAGATGGGACATCCTACGAGCAGTACTTC.